Sequencing of this T cell receptor (beta chain) was carried out in a study of control samples from healthy donors and cancer patients. TCRdb's copy holds only in-frame clones and misses some; the assay was immunoSEQ multiplex PCR. The sample holds about 65,000 clones, 75% to 95% seen once. This CDR3 is 16 amino acids long. Trimming took off 3 bases at V and 3 bases at J, with 12 bases between the two ends. Germline lookup yields CDR1 MGHDK and CDR2 SYGVNS. Sequenced material: PBMCs. The chain employs TRBV25-1 and TRBJ2-6; D not certain. The TCR sequence derives from a woman between 45 and 60 years old with colorectal cancer. The DNA for the CDR3 is TGTGCCAGCAGTGATTTCGGGCTTAGTGGGGCCAACGTCCTGACTTTC. It specifies CASSDFGLSGANVLTF.